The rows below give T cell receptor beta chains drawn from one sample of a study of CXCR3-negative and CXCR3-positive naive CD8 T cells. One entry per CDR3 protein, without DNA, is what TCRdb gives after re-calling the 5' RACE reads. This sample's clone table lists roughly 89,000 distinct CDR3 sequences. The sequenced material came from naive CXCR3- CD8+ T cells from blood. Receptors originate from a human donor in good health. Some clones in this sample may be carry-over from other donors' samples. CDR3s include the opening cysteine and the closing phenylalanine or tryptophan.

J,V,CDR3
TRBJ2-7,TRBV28,CASSFGLAGDEQYF
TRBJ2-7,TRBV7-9,CASSLGYSYEQYF
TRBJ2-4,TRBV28,CASSLSYIQYF
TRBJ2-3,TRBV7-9,CASSLVLSTASTDTQYF
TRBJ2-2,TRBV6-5,CASSHQNTGELFF
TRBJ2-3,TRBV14,CASSRTALAGGLETQYF
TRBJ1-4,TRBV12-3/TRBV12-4,CASSSIWTHEKLFF
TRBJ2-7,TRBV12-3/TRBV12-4,CASSSSGSGNEQYF
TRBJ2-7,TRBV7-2,CASSLEGGPLYEQYF
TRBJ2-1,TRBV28,CASTNTPRGYNEQFF
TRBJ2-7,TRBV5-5,CASSSGQGYEQYF
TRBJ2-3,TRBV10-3,CAISDYLRQGDTQYF
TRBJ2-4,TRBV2,CASRIHGAKNIQYF
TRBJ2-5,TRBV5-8,CASRPRGLQETQYF
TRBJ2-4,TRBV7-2,CASRLMGGTGKNIQYF
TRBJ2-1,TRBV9,CASSAAPGQGGNEQFF
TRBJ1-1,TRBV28,CASRETGGAVSFF
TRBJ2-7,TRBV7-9,CASSLDQNSYEQYF
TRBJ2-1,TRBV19,CASSSGQGAAYNEQFF
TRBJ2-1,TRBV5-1,CASSFTLAGGPSEQFF
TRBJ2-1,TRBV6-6,CASMIGGIYNEQFF
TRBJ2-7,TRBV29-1,CSVRAPSSYEQYF
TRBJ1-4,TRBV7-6,CASSQPAGAPNEKLFF
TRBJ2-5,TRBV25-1,CASSEGQGEETQYF
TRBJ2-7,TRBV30,CAWSVGFYEQYF
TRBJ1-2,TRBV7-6,CASSPAGVDYGYTF
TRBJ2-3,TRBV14,CASSQAVSTDTQYF
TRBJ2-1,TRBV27,CASSYHRGSYNEQFF
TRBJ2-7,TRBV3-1,CASSHAGEPLEQYF
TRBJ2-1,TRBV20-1,CSAHGAGAGNEQFF
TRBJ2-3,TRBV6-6,CASSYVQREYTDTQYF
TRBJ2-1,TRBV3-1,CASSRRPRNDDEQFF
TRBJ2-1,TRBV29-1,CSVRSYNEQFF
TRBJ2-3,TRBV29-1,CSAAGGTDTQYF
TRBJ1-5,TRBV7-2,CASSLDGSNQPQHF
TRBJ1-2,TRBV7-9,CASSLQGLEDYGYTF
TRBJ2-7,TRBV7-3,CASSPQGSPYEQYF
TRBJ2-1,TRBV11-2,CASSLYTGRAGNEQFF
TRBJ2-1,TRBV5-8,CASSLASLEQFF
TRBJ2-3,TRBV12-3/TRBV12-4,CASRRALTDTQYF